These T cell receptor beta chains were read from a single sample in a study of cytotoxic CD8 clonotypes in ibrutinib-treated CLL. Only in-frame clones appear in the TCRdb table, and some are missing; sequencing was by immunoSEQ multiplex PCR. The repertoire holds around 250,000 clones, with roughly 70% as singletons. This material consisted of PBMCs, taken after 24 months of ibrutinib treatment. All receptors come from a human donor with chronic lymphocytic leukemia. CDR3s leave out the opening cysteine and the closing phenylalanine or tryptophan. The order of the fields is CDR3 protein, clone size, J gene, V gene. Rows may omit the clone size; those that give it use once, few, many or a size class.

AWSSPTYEQY	.	TRBJ2-7	TRBV30
ASSADRNQPQH	.	TRBJ1-5	TRBV11-2
SVLRGASYEQY	.	TRBJ2-7	TRBV29-1
ASSIIVGLANEQF	few	TRBJ2-1	TRBV19
AWSEVSGGEQF	.	TRBJ2-1	TRBV30
ASSLDYRSPGNTIY	.	TRBJ1-3	TRBV7-2
ASSAGTGFLDEQF	few	TRBJ2-1	TRBV11-3
ASSSGRDSYEQY	many	TRBJ2-7	TRBV9
ASNGLDRLSYGYT	.	TRBJ1-2	TRBV19
ASSLVLSGTDTQY	.	TRBJ2-3	TRBV7-9
ASSVGQGWDGYT	few	TRBJ1-2	TRBV9
ASSSPTRDRGRELF	.	TRBJ2-2	TRBV28
ASSVEVSAPFNKQF	.	TRBJ2-1	TRBV9
ASSLQAGAGEQY	.	TRBJ2-7	TRBV5-1
ASSLTGLSSYEQY	.	TRBJ2-7	TRBV28
ASSLEAGGRYEQY	.	TRBJ2-7	TRBV5-1
ASSLEQIYNEQF	.	TRBJ2-1	TRBV5-1
ASSSGVGASYNEQF	few	TRBJ2-1	TRBV7-9
ASYPGQGRSGNTIY	.	TRBJ1-3	TRBV18
ASTPGTGVAQY	.	TRBJ2-5	TRBV7-9
ASSLDDSGTGFTYEQY	.	TRBJ2-7	TRBV11-1
ASSPGPALQETQY	.	TRBJ2-5	TRBV18
ASRPQGNTGELF	few	TRBJ2-2	TRBV6-5
ASSPGSGAYEQY	.	TRBJ2-7	TRBV19
ASSLATGRDEQY	.	TRBJ2-7	TRBV7-9
ASRRGNEQF	few	TRBJ2-1	TRBV9